Below, 10 T cell receptor beta chains from the same sample are listed, as sequenced in a study of human T cells and chemical hapten exposure. Time point: pre-sensitization, week 0. This sample's treatment: therapeutic diphenylcyclopropenone sensitization with weekly scalp DPC. TCRdb passed the RACE reads through MiXCR, listing each CDR3 protein once. The table records more than 300,000 distinct CDR3 sequences, around 5.5% of them present only once. This material consisted of whole blood, taken in connection with sensitization to the hapten diphenylcyclopropenone (DPC). The receptor source for this set is a woman younger than 30 with alopecia areata. Some clones in this sample may be carry-over from other donors' samples.

The chain employs TRBV5-1 and TRBJ1-2, with 8 bases identical to TRBD1. CDR1 SGHRS and CDR2 YFSETQ come from the germline V gene. This CDR3 is 15 amino acids long. With 2 bases clipped from V and 0 bases from J, the junction kept 3 bases outside the gene matches. For the CDR3, the DNA is TGCGCCAGCAGCTTACAGGGGGAAGCTAACTATGGCTACACCTTC. Amino acid sequence: CASSLQGEANYGYTF.

In this sample, this clonotype turned up many times. The chain combines TRBV28 with TRBJ1-3, with 10 nucleotides matching TRBD1. Per the germline V gene, CDR1 is MDHEN and CDR2 is SYDVKM. J was trimmed by 0 bases and V by 1 base; bases with no gene match: 9. The CDR3 is 19 residues long. CDR3 amino acids: CASSLLMLGQGDSGNTIYF. As DNA, the CDR3 is TGTGCCAGCAGTTTATTGATGCTCGGACAGGGGGACTCTGGAAACACCATATATTTT. Full variable domain (missing parts from reference TRBV28 and TRBJ1-3): DVKVTQSSRYLVKRTGEKVFLECVQDMDHENMFWYRQDPGLGLRLIYFSYDVKMKEKGDIPEGYSVSREKKERFSLILESASTNQTSMYLCASSLLMLGQGDSGNTIYFGEGSWLTVV.

This rearrangement joins TRBV12-3 or TRBV12-4 to TRBJ2-7, with TRBD2 identical over 9 bases. The trim removed 4 bases at V and 4 bases at J, leaving 17 bases unmatched. The CDR3 spans 18 residues. The CDR3 DNA reads TGTGCCAGCAGTTATTTCCCTCCCCCGGCGGGGGGGCGGTACGAGCAGTACTTC. It yields the protein CASSYFPPPAGGRYEQYF.

This clonotype has a count of ten or more. This chain links TRBV5-6 with TRBJ1-2; a possible D gene is TRBD1 (5 bases). CDR1 and CDR2 (germline): SGHDT, YYEEEE. The CDR3 is 10 amino acids. With 6 bases removed from V and 7 bases from J, the gap between germline ends came to 7 bases. The CDR3 loop is CASKGLGYTF. The CDR3 bases are TGTGCCAGCAAGGGGCTTGGCTACACCTTC.

The V gene is TRBV7-6, the J gene TRBJ2-7; D gene ambiguous. CDR3 length: 14 residues. V lost 0 bases, J lost 2 bases, and 8 bases lay in between. CDR1 SGHVS and CDR2 FNYEAQ come from the germline V gene. The CDR3 loop is CASSLAGSTYEQYF. The CDR3, as DNA: TGTGCCAGCAGCTTAGCCGGATCAACCTACGAGCAGTACTTC.

This clonotype appeared a few times. The chain links TRBV12-3 or TRBV12-4 to TRBJ1-1; TRBD1 might be the D (6 bases). The length of the CDR3 is 12 residues. V was trimmed by 5 bases and J by 8 bases, leaving 12 bases between them. The CDR3 region is CASSTRTAEAFF. CDR3 in DNA: TGTGCCAGCAGTACCCGGACAGCCGAAGCTTTCTTT.

This clonotype has ten or more counts. The V gene is TRBV2, the J gene TRBJ2-3; D is possibly TRBD1 (6 bases). The CDR3 sequence is 14 residues long. CDR1 and CDR2 from the germline V gene are SNHLY and FYNNEI. Trimming shortened V by 11 bases and J by 0 bases, and 15 bases separated the two germline ends. CDR3 protein: CAGSGTTSTDTQYF. The CDR3 DNA sequence: TGTGCCGGGTCCGGGACAACAAGCACAGATACGCAGTATTTT.

This clonotype has a count of ten or more. This chain links TRBV28 with TRBJ2-3; tentative D call: TRBD2 (6 bases). V was pared by 11 bases and J by 3 bases, with 18 bases between. Germline V CDR1 and CDR2: MDHEN, SYDVKM. The CDR3 is 14 amino acids. CDR3 region: CACRDSTETDTQYF. The CDR3 bases are TGTGCCTGCCGGGACTCAACAGAAACAGATACGCAGTATTTT.

This clonotype was recorded at least ten times. The chain combines TRBV2 with TRBJ2-3; 9 nucleotides line up with TRBD1. CDR1 SNHLY and CDR2 FYNNEI come from the germline V gene. The CDR3 is 15 amino acids. The junction had 5 bases not matched to a gene; V was cut back by 4 bases and J by 3 bases. The CDR3 loop is CASSGSTGGTDTQYF. CDR3 in DNA: TGTGCCAGCAGTGGATCGACAGGGGGGACAGATACGCAGTATTTT.

The rearrangement joins TRBV4-1 to TRBJ2-1, with D maybe TRBD2 (6 bases). Germline V lookup: CDR1 MGHRA, CDR2 YSYEKL. The CDR3 runs 15 residues. V lost 3 bases, J lost 6 bases, and 15 bases lay in between. CDR3 DNA: TGCGCCAGCAGCCAGATCTCCCCCGGGGGCAATGAGCAGTTCTTC. Protein: CASSQISPGGNEQFF.